This is a list of T cell receptor beta chains from one sample in a study of blood T cell repertoires in COVID-19. Assay: immunoSEQ multiplex PCR; the TCRdb copy retains only in-frame clones and omits some. Of about 390,000 clones in the sample, 87% are singletons; the top ten hold approximately 9.3%. Material for sequencing was PBMCs or T cells enriched from blood (not recorded which). The origin of the receptors is a woman between 50 and 59 years old who had recovered from COVID-19. The CDR3 runs from the conserved cysteine through the conserved F or W. The D gene is left open where the match is weak. Size values are once, few and many counts, or a class for expanded clones, and some rows have none.

once	TRBV19	TRBD1	TRBJ2-7	TGTGCCAGTAGCCAGGGGGTCAGGCACAGCGAGCAGTACTTC	CASSQGVRHSEQYF
-	TRBV12-3/TRBV12-4	TRBD1	TRBJ1-2	TGTGCCAGCAGTCCCAGGGGGAACTATGGCTACACCTTC	CASSPRGNYGYTF
-	TRBV4-3	TRBD2	TRBJ2-3	TGCGCCAGCAGCCAAGATGGGGTTGGGACTAGCGGGGTAAATACGCAGTATTTT	CASSQDGVGTSGVNTQYF
-	TRBV4-3	-	TRBJ1-6	TGCGCCAGCAGCCAATACCTGGACAGTCCCCTGGGTTCACCCCTCCACTTT	CASSQYLDSPLGSPLHF
-	TRBV11-2	TRBD1	TRBJ1-4	TGTGCCAGCAGCTTAGAACAGGGGGCAGGAGAAAAACTGTTTTTT	CASSLEQGAGEKLFF
-	TRBV19	TRBD1	TRBJ1-5	TGTGCCAGCAGGGGGCTGAGTTCAAATCAGCCCCAGCATTTT	CASRGLSSNQPQHF
-	TRBV2	-	TRBJ2-7	TGTGCCAGCAGTGAAGGGCTAGCGCACGAGCAGTACTTC	CASSEGLAHEQYF
-	TRBV12-5	-	TRBJ2-7	TGTGCTAGTGGTAACTACCTTGACAGGATGTACGAGCAGTACTTC	CASGNYLDRMYEQYF
few	TRBV6-5	TRBD1	TRBJ1-4	TGTGCCAGCAGTCCCGGGACAGGGAACGAAAAACTGTTTTTT	CASSPGTGNEKLFF
-	TRBV15	TRBD2	TRBJ2-7	TGTGCCACCAGCAAGCGGGGTGGGGCTTCGGAGCAGTACTTC	CATSKRGGASEQYF
-	TRBV5-1	TRBD1	TRBJ1-2	TGCGCCAGCAGCCAGGGACAGGGCTTCGGCTACACCTTC	CASSQGQGFGYTF
-	TRBV27	-	TRBJ1-1	TGTGCCAGCAGTCCAACCCACACAGGGAGTAGGGCTGAAGCTTTCTTT	CASSPTHTGSRAEAFF
-	TRBV5-6	-	TRBJ1-5	TGTGCCAGCAGTAGAGGGTGGCAGGGGCACCAGCCCCAGCATTTT	CASSRGWQGHQPQHF
-	TRBV11-3	-	TRBJ2-1	TGTGCCAGCAGCTTAGTTCAGGGGTCCTACAATGAGCAGTTCTTC	CASSLVQGSYNEQFF
-	TRBV28	-	TRBJ1-5	TGTGCCAGCAACAAGAGGAATCAGCCCCAGCATTTT	CASNKRNQPQHF
-	TRBV3-1/TRBV3-2	TRBD1	TRBJ1-1	TGTGCCAGCAGCCAGTTACAGGGGGAAGCTTTCTTT	CASSQLQGEAFF
once	TRBV6-1	-	TRBJ1-1	TGTGCCAGCAGTGACCGCGGACAGATGAACACTGAAGCTTTCTTT	CASSDRGQMNTEAFF
-	TRBV4-3	-	TRBJ1-2	TGCGCCAGCAGCCAAGAACGAGTAGCTCTGAATGGCTACACCTTC	CASSQERVALNGYTF
-	TRBV12-3/TRBV12-4	-	TRBJ1-1	TGTGCCAGCAGCCACACCACTGAAGCTTTCTTT	CASSHTTEAFF
once	TRBV3-1/TRBV3-2	-	TRBJ1-3	TGTGCCAGCAGCCTAAGCCCGGGGTCCTCTGGAAACACCATATATTTT	CASSLSPGSSGNTIYF